What follows are 13 T cell receptor beta chains derived from one specimen sequenced in a study of technical replicates of blood from a handful of donors. Sequencing used immunoSEQ multiplex PCR; TCRdb keeps in-frame clones, though not all of them. This sample carries about 8,000 clones, 90% of them seen once, and the ten largest clones take 12%. The sequencing input was PBMCs. Receptors originate from a human donor in good health.

The CDR3 is CASSLEGTGGYYGYTF. The CDR3 nucleotides read TGTGCCAGCAGCTTAGAGGGGACAGGAGGTTACTATGGCTACACCTTC. The rearrangement links TRBV13 to TRBJ1-2, with TRBD1 matching over 8 bases. Germline trimming cut 1 base from V and 3 bases from J; bases unmatched to any gene: 7. The germline V gene encodes CDR1 PRHDT and CDR2 FYEKMQ (reference sequence). The CDR3 has 16 residues.

The chain employs TRBV2 and TRBJ2-6; tentative D call: TRBD2 (6 bases). The CDR3 extends over 14 amino acids. From germline, CDR1 is SNHLY and CDR2 FYNNEI. V lost 6 bases, J lost 4 bases, and 10 bases lay in between. The CDR3 DNA is TGTGCCAGCAGCCTAGCGTGGGGGGCCAACGTCCTGACTTTC. Its protein is CASSLAWGANVLTF.

For this clone: At one end, the junction sequence differs from germline, possibly due to a read error. The CDR3 DNA reads as TGTGCCGAGAGGGAGGGGTCCTCCAACGAGCAGTACTTC. Its protein is CAEREGSSNEQYF. The chain couples TRBV11-2 to TRBJ2-7; 7 nucleotides match TRBD2. The CDR3 extends over 13 amino acids. Germline CDR1 is SGHAT and CDR2 is FQNNGV. Full variable domain (outside the CDR3, taken from reference TRBV11-2 and TRBJ2-7): EAGVAQSPRYKIIEKRQSVAFWCNPISGHATLYWYQQILGQGPKLLIQFQNNGVVDDSQLPKDRFSAERLKGVDSTLKIQPAKLEDSAVYLCAEREGSSNEQYFGPGTRLTVT.

This chain links TRBV9 with TRBJ2-1; D might be TRBD2 (5 bases). V was shortened by 5 bases and J by 0 bases, with 12 bases between the two germline ends. The germline CDR1 and CDR2 sequences are SGDLS and YYNGEE. This CDR3 comprises 15 residues. The CDR3 nucleotides read TGTGCCAGCAGTCCACGGGGTTTCTCCTACAATGAGCAGTTCTTC. It specifies CASSPRGFSYNEQFF.

The CDR3 here is CASSLGSGGGTDTQYF. CDR3 DNA: TGTGCCAGCAGCTTAGGGAGCGGGGGCGGCACAGATACGCAGTATTTT. The chain carries TRBV11-2 and TRBJ2-3; 8 nucleotides agree with TRBD2. J was trimmed by 1 base and V by 1 base; bases with no gene match: 4. The CDR3 consists of 16 residues. The germline gives CDR1 SGHAT, CDR2 FQNNGV.

A single count supports this clone. This chain uses TRBV5-1 with TRBJ2-2, with a possible D match to TRBD2 (5 bases). V shed 7 bases and J shed 5 bases, with 15 bases lying between them. The CDR3 totals 14 residues. CDR1 is SGHRS and CDR2 is YFSETQ in the germline V gene. As DNA, the CDR3 is TGCGCCAGCTCGATGGTAGCGAGTACCGGGGAGCTGTTTTTT. Protein: CASSMVASTGELFF.

This chain joins TRBV5-1 and TRBJ1-2; 7 bases map to TRBD1. This CDR3 has 16 amino acids. Germline CDR1 and CDR2: SGHRS and YFSETQ. V lost 2 bases, J lost 2 bases, and 9 bases stayed unmatched. As DNA, the CDR3 is TGCGCCAGCAGCTTTACCATGACAGGGACAAACTATGGCTACACCTTC. Amino acids: CASSFTMTGTNYGYTF.

The V and J genes are TRBV29-1 and TRBJ1-3; 7 bases match TRBD1. Trimming at V came to 1 base and at J to 13 bases, leaving 7 bases not matched to a gene. Germline V gives CDR1 SQVTM, CDR2 ANQGSEA. This CDR3 is 12 amino acids long. CDR3 DNA sequence: TGCAGCGTTGAAGGACCCGGGACAGATATATATTTT. Residues: CSVEGPGTDIYF.

The genes are TRBV5-4 and TRBJ2-2; D uncertain. The CDR3 has 16 residues. CDR1 and CDR2 (germline): SGHNT, YYREEE (reference sequence). Trimming removed 0 bases at V and 3 bases at J, with 12 bases between. Here the CDR3 DNA reads TGTGCCAGCAGCTTGGGTAACTCCCGGGACACCGGGGAGCTGTTTTTT. It codes for CASSLGNSRDTGELFF.

The chain employs TRBV5-1 and TRBJ2-3; TRBD1 matches 11 bases. The CDR3 runs to 15 residues. V lost 3 bases and J lost 1; bases outside the gene matches: 1. Germline CDR1 and CDR2: SGHRS and YFSETQ. CDR3 DNA sequence: TGCGCCAGCAGCTCGGGACAGGGGGGCACAGATACGCAGTATTTT. This sequence encodes CASSSGQGGTDTQYF.

This chain links TRBV28 with TRBJ2-3; TRBD2 aligns across 10 bases. The CDR3 length is 17 residues. The germline CDR1 and CDR2 sequences are MDHEN and SYDVKM. Trimming at V came to 0 bases and at J to 0 bases, leaving 3 bases not matched to a gene. In DNA form, the CDR3 reads TGTGCCAGCAGTTTATGGGAACTAGCGGGGAGCACAGATACGCAGTATTTT. It encodes CASSLWELAGSTDTQYF.

The gene calls are TRBV7-2 and TRBJ2-7; D gene unclear. In germline, CDR1 is SGHTA, CDR2 FQGNSA. V lost 3 bases and J 2 bases, leaving 8 bases between the germline ends. The CDR3 is 13 residues long. The CDR3 region has the DNA TGTGCCAGCAGCTTCTACCAAGCCTACGAGCAGTACTTC. This encodes CASSFYQAYEQYF.

CDR3 region: CASSELGRGDDQPQHF. The CDR3 coding sequence is TGTGCCAGCAGTGAATTGGGCAGGGGGGACGATCAGCCCCAGCATTTT. This sequence joins TRBV25-1 and TRBJ1-5, with 7 nucleotides matching TRBD1. The length of the CDR3 is 16 residues. V lost 1 base to trimming and J lost 5 bases; unmatched junction nucleotides: 8. The V gene's germline CDR1 is MGHDK and CDR2 SYGVNS.